This passage covers 7 T cell receptor beta chains from one sample sequenced in a study of shared clonotypes between healthy human individuals. Method: immunoSEQ multiplex PCR; TCRdb's copy keeps in-frame clones and lacks some. The data hold fewer than 600,000 clones, with 70% to 80% observed a single time. The sample was PBMCs. These receptors were collected from a woman aged 40 to 50 in good health. Some clones in this sample may be carry-over from other donors' samples.

This clone was found a few times. The genes are TRBV7-9 and TRBJ2-7; 16 bases align to TRBD2. Germline CDR1 is SEHNR and CDR2 is FQNEAQ (reference sequence). The CDR3 is 15 amino acids. V shed 5 bases and J 8 bases; nucleotides not matched to a gene: 6. The CDR3 region has the DNA TGTGCCAGCAGCCCGGGACTAGCGGGAGGGCCCCAGCAGTACTTC. Translated: CASSPGLAGGPQQYF.

The chain combines TRBV27 with TRBJ2-3; the D call may be TRBD1 or TRBD2 (5 bases each). The CDR3 spans 16 residues. Germline CDR1 is MNHEY and CDR2 is SMNVEV (reference sequence). Trimming shortened V by 7 bases and J by 5 bases, and 22 bases separated the two germline ends. CDR3 nucleotide sequence: TGTGCCAGCACCAGGAACGGGGCTAACGTCCAAGATACGCAGTATTTT. Translating it yields CASTRNGANVQDTQYF.

Details on this clone: Possible read error: a much larger clone is one base away. This chain connects TRBV5-1 to TRBJ1-3; no firm D call. CDR3 length: 18 amino acids. Germline-derived CDR1 and CDR2 are SGHRS and YFSETQ. CDR3 in amino acids: CASRLYPRGRYSGSTTYF. As DNA, the CDR3 is TGCGCCAGCAGGCTATACCCTAGAGGACGGTACTCTGGAAGCACCACATATTTT.

A note on this clone: A far larger clone differs by one base, so this is likely a read error. The identical CDR3 is also encoded by other nucleotide sequences in the sample. The V gene is TRBV15, the J gene TRBJ1-3; 7 bases line up with TRBD1. CDR1 LNHNV and CDR2 YYDKDF come from the germline V gene (reference sequence). The CDR3 is 15 amino acids. DNA of the CDR3: TGTGCCACCAGCACAGACAGGGCGGCTGGAAACACCATATACTTT. It codes for CATSTDRAAGNTIYF.

This clone was detected ten times or more. This rearrangement joins TRBV12-1 to TRBJ2-5; the table assigns TRBD2, which was not confirmed against the DNA. TRBV12-1 is tagged as a pseudogene. The CDR3 is made up of 14 amino acids. CDR3 amino acids: CASSRGGIKETQYF. The CDR3 DNA is TGTGCCAGCAGCCGGGGGGGAATCAAAGAGACCCAGTACTTC.

V is TRBV29-1 and J is TRBJ2-7, with 7 bases identical to TRBD1. Germline CDR1 SQVTM, CDR2 ANQGSEA. V lost 6 bases and J lost 3; bases outside the gene matches: 2. The length of the CDR3 is 11 residues. Here the CDR3 reads CSVGTDYEQYF. DNA of the CDR3: TGCAGCGTGGGGACAGACTACGAGCAGTACTTC.

The rearrangement uses TRBV19 and TRBJ1-3; no reliable D call. The CDR3 is 17 amino acids. Per the germline V gene, CDR1 is LNHDA and CDR2 is SQIVND (reference sequence). Trimming removed 4 bases from V and 0 bases from J, with 16 bases in between. As DNA, the CDR3 is TGTGCCAGTAGTAACCCGCGGTCCTTCTACTCTGGAAACACCATATATTTT. Translation: CASSNPRSFYSGNTIYF.